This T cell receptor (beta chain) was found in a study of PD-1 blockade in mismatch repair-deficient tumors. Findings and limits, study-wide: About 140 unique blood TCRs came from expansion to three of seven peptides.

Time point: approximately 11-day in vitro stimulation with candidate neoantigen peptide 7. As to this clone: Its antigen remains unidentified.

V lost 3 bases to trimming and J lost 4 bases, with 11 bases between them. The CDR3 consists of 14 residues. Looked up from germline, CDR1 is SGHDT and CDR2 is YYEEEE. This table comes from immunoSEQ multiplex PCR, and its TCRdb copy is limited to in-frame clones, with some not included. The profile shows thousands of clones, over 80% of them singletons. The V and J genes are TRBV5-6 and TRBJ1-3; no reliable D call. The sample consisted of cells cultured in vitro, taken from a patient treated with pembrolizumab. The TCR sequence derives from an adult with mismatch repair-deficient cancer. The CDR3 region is CASSSRSGGNTIYF. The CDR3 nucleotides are TGTGCCAGCAGCTCCCGGTCCGGAGGAAACACCATATATTTT.